A single sample gave rise to the 19 T cell receptor beta chains below, sequenced in a study of blood T cells in healthy people across ages. Primed by a sample-barcoded 5' primer and a J-beta primer mix, a second PCR proceeded for 7 to 11 cycles. A single record per CDR3 protein comes from TCRdb applying MiXCR to the 5' RACE reads. Of about 640,000 distinct CDR3 sequences in the sample, roughly 53% are singletons; the top ten hold 35% to 40%. Sequencing was carried out using blood. The receptors originated from a man in his sixties in good health.

This clonotype has only one observation. The rearrangement uses TRBV13 and TRBJ2-7, with 7 bases lining up with TRBD2. The J call could be wrong; TRBJ2-5 is a better fit for the DNA end. The germline V gene has CDR1 PRHDT and CDR2 FYEKMQ (reference sequence). The CDR3 runs to 16 residues. In DNA form, the CDR3 reads TGTGCCAGCAGCCCCGGGCGGACTAGGTGGCAAGAGACCCAGTACTTC. Translation: CASSPGRTRWQETQYF.

This clonotype was detected only a few times. The J gene is TRBJ2-7, the V gene TRBV7-9; D tentatively reads TRBD1 or TRBD2 (5 bases each). V was pared by 7 bases and J by 0 bases, with 13 bases between. This CDR3 is built from 14 residues. CDR1 and CDR2 from the germline V gene are SEHNR and FQNEAQ (reference sequence). In nucleotides, the CDR3 is TGTGCCAGCACCCAAGGGGAGAACTCCTACGAGCAGTACTTC. The encoded protein is CASTQGENSYEQYF.

The V gene is TRBV20-1, the J gene TRBJ2-5, with D possibly being TRBD1 (6 bases). Germline V lookup: CDR1 DFQATT, CDR2 SNEGSKA (reference sequence). CDR3 size: 12 residues. V gave up 6 bases and J gave up 1 base, with 9 bases separating them. CDR3 protein: CSAQDSQETQYF. CDR3 in DNA: TGCAGTGCCCAGGACAGCCAAGAGACCCAGTACTTC.

This chain links TRBV12-3 or TRBV12-4 with TRBJ1-1, with TRBD1 matching over 8 bases. V was pared by 4 bases and J by 10 bases, with 11 bases of the junction left unmatched. The CDR3 extends over 14 amino acids. The CDR3 reads CASSSPDRVRAAFF. CDR3 nucleotide sequence: TGTGCCAGCAGTTCACCGGACAGGGTAAGGGCAGCTTTCTTT.

V and J are TRBV29-1 and TRBJ1-2, with D tentatively TRBD1 (6 bases). This CDR3 contains 12 residues. Per the germline V gene, CDR1 is SQVTM and CDR2 is ANQGSEA. The V end lost 4 bases, the J end lost 4 bases, and 10 bases lay between the germline ends. CDR3 DNA sequence: TGCAGCGTTGGGACAGCGCTCTATGGCTACACCTTC. Protein sequence: CSVGTALYGYTF. Full variable domain (rest looked up from reference TRBV29-1 and TRBJ1-2): SAVISQKPSRDICQRGTSLTIQCQVDSQVTMMFWYRQQPGQSLTLIATANQGSEATYESGFVIDKFPISRPNLTFSTLTVSNMSPEDSSIYLCSVGTALYGYTFGSGTRLTVV.

In this sample, this clonotype turned up once. V usage is TRBV3-1 and J usage is TRBJ2-5, with unresolved D. The DNA end favors TRBJ2-7, so the J call may be wrong. Germline-derived CDR1 and CDR2 are LGHDT and YNNKEL (reference sequence). This CDR3 comprises 12 residues. The CDR3 is CASSQDTGEQYF. In nucleotides, the CDR3 is TGTGCCAGCAGCCAAGATACGGGCGAGCAGTACTTC.

V usage is TRBV20-1 and J usage is TRBJ2-5, with D perhaps matching TRBD2 (5 bases). V was clipped by 3 bases and J by 3 bases, with 8 bases between them. Looked up from germline, CDR1 is DFQATT and CDR2 is SNEGSKA (reference sequence). The CDR3 covers 12 residues. CDR3 sequence reads: CSARKGEETQYF. The CDR3 DNA follows: TGCAGTGCTAGGAAGGGAGAAGAGACCCAGTACTTC.

Regarding this clonotype: One end of the junction fails to match germline, which may point to a read error. The chain employs TRBV5-1 and TRBJ1-1; a weak D match, TRBD1 (5 bases). The V gene's germline CDR1 is SGHRS and CDR2 YFSETQ. The CDR3 contains 15 residues. CDR3 sequence reads: CVSSLVSGGGSEAFF. Here the CDR3 DNA reads TGCGTCAGCAGCTTGGTCTCCGGGGGTGGCTCTGAAGCTTTCTTT.

The chain uses TRBV10-2 and TRBJ2-6; 8 positions agree with TRBD1. V was pared by 8 bases and J by 0 bases, with 9 bases of the junction left unmatched. Germline values: CDR1 WSHSY, CDR2 SAAADI. The CDR3 spans 17 residues. The CDR3 protein is CASLPEGQASGANVLTF. The CDR3 DNA follows: TGCGCCAGCCTACCGGAGGGACAGGCCTCTGGGGCCAACGTCCTGACTTTC.

The chain is built from TRBV3-1 and TRBJ2-1; possible D gene TRBD1, 7 bases. This CDR3 spans 13 amino acids. Germline CDR1 and CDR2: LGHDT and YNNKEL (reference sequence). Deletions cut 4 bases from V and 14 bases from J, with 18 bases between. The CDR3 DNA reads as TGTGCCAGCAGCCCGTTTGGAGGGGGCGGAGAGTTCTTC. Protein product: CASSPFGGGGEFF.

Points on this clonotype: The junction departs from germline at one end; a sequencing error may be responsible. The chain uses TRBV12-5 and TRBJ2-7; weak D call: TRBD1 (5 bases). CDR1 is LGHNT, CDR2 FRNRAP, per germline. This CDR3 spans 13 amino acids. CDR3 loop: CASGLVQEREQYF. CDR3 sequence (DNA): TGTGCTAGCGGTTTGGTACAGGAGCGCGAGCAGTACTTC.

Many counts were recorded for this clonotype. J is TRBJ2-1 and V is TRBV11-3, with unresolved D. The DNA end is a closer match to TRBJ2-7, so the J assignment may be wrong. Germline V gene sequence: CDR1 SGHNT, CDR2 YENEEA. The CDR3 spans 13 residues. The CDR3 protein is CASSPGSYNEQYF. CDR3 coding DNA: TGTGCCAGCAGCCCCGGTTCCTACAATGAGCAGTACTTC.

The V and J genes are TRBV6-5 and TRBJ2-1; maybe TRBD1 (5 bases). Germline CDR1 and CDR2: MNHEY and SVGAGI. The V gene lost 0 bases and the J gene lost 6 bases, with 12 bases spanning the gap. This CDR3 has 15 amino acids. The CDR3 DNA follows: TGTGCCAGCAGTTACTCGAATAACAGGATCAATGAGCAGTTCTTC. Protein sequence: CASSYSNNRINEQFF.

This clonotype was detected only a few times. The chain joins TRBV3-1 to TRBJ1-6; 7 nucleotides align to TRBD1. Germline V gives CDR1 LGHDT, CDR2 YNNKEL (reference sequence). The V segment lost 4 bases and the J segment 7 bases; nucleotides outside the gene matches: 4. The CDR3 has 14 amino acids. The CDR3 protein is CASSPRDRNSPLHF. The DNA for the CDR3 is TGTGCCAGCAGCCCCCGGGACAGAAATTCACCCCTCCACTTT.

This clonotype came up a few times. CDR3 sequence (DNA): TGTGCCAGCAGCTTGGGGAGGAGCGGTAGCTCCTATAATTCACCCCTCCACTTT. It codes for CASSLGRSGSSYNSPLHF. The gene calls are TRBV5-8 and TRBJ1-6; the D is unclear. The V gene lost 0 bases and the J gene lost 0 bases, with 13 bases spanning the gap. The CDR3 consists of 18 residues. Germline lookup yields CDR1 SGHTS and CDR2 YDEGEE.

Remarks on this clonotype: Its ends do not fully match the called genes, so a read error is possible. The chain employs TRBV20-1 and TRBJ2-5; D possibly corresponds to TRBD1 (6 bases). Germline CDR1 is DFQATT and CDR2 is SNEGSKA (reference sequence). This CDR3 contains 10 residues. CDR3 sequence reads: CSAGEGAQYF. In DNA form, the CDR3 reads TGCAGTGCTGGAGAGGGGGCCCAGTACTTC.

This clonotype was found once. The chain has TRBV25-1 and TRBJ1-6; a possible D gene is TRBD1 (6 bases). The CDR3 consists of 14 residues. CDR1 and CDR2 from the germline V gene are MGHDK and SYGVNS. The germline V and J ends were trimmed by 6 bases and 8 bases, with 14 bases remaining between them. CDR3 in DNA: TGTGCCAGCAGGCCACAGGGTAACCATTCACCCCTCCACTTT. This codes for CASRPQGNHSPLHF.

The V call is TRBV5-1, the J call TRBJ2-7; the D gene is possibly TRBD1 (5 bases). The CDR3 length is 14 residues. With 5 bases removed from V and 1 base from J, the gap between germline ends came to 13 bases. Germline V gene sequence: CDR1 SGHRS, CDR2 YFSETQ. The CDR3 loop is CASRPAGPSYEQYF. CDR3 DNA sequence: TGCGCCAGCAGGCCCGCAGGGCCTTCCTACGAGCAGTACTTC.

The chain uses TRBV5-1 and TRBJ1-4; TRBD1 aligns across 7 bases. The CDR3 has 14 amino acids. CDR1 and CDR2 from the germline V gene are SGHRS and YFSETQ. V trimming: 2 bases; J trimming: 8 bases; junction bases outside the gene matches: 6. The CDR3 nucleotides read TGCGCCAGCAGCTTTGGACAGGAGGGGGAAAAACTGTTTTTT. This translates into CASSFGQEGEKLFF.